The 27 T cell receptor beta chains below all came from one sample that was sequenced in a study of blood T cell repertoires in COVID-19. Clones were sequenced by immunoSEQ multiplex PCR, and TCRdb holds only the in-frame ones, with some missing. This table holds approximately 88,000 clones, about 93% found once. The sample consisted of peripheral blood. The receptors here all came from a woman in her forties or fifties in a cohort sampled during active COVID-19.

In its sample, this clone was seen once. V is TRBV19 and J is TRBJ1-4; perhaps TRBD1 as D (6 bases). Per the germline V gene, CDR1 is LNHDA and CDR2 is SQIVND (reference sequence). Deletions cut 5 bases from V and 5 bases from J, with 15 bases between. The length of the CDR3 is 15 residues. CDR3 in amino acids: CASSPWDTRNEKLFF. CDR3 DNA sequence: TGTGCCAGTAGTCCCTGGGACACGCGAAATGAAAAACTGTTTTTT.

This clone was observed once. The rearrangement uses TRBV30 and TRBJ2-3; D gene uncertain. Germline-derived CDR1 and CDR2 are GTSNPN and SVGIG (reference sequence). Deletions cut 0 bases from V and 4 bases from J, with 5 bases between. The CDR3 extends over 12 amino acids. The chain's CDR3 is CAWSVRSDTQYF. Here the CDR3 DNA reads TGTGCCTGGAGTGTACGGTCAGATACGCAGTATTTT.

The rearrangement uses TRBV19 and TRBJ1-5, with D possibly TRBD1 on 6 matching bases. Per germline, CDR1 LNHDA and CDR2 SQIVND (reference sequence). Trimming cost V 6 bases and J 5 bases, with 11 bases left between them. This CDR3 has 13 residues. The CDR3 reads CASRTDSYQPQHF. The CDR3 coding sequence is TGTGCCAGTAGGACGGACAGCTATCAGCCCCAGCATTTT.

J is TRBJ1-1 and V is TRBV5-1; D is unresolved. The CDR3 is 14 residues long. V was pared by 3 bases and J by 4 bases, with 13 bases between. The germline V gene has CDR1 SGHRS and CDR2 YFSETQ. The CDR3 DNA reads as TGCGCCAGCAGCTCCCGGACGGCGGGCACTGAAGCTTTCTTT. It yields the protein CASSSRTAGTEAFF.

This clone was found a few times. V and J are TRBV6-1 and TRBJ2-3; perhaps TRBD2 as D (6 bases). This CDR3 has 14 amino acids. Germline V gene sequence: CDR1 MNHNS, CDR2 SASEGT. The V and J ends lost 3 bases and 2 bases respectively, with 9 bases between them. The CDR3 DNA reads as TGTGCCAGCAGTGAGTGGGGGGTCACAGATACGCAGTATTTT. It translates to CASSEWGVTDTQYF.

The chain is built from TRBV6-5 and TRBJ2-1, with a tentative D call TRBD1 (6 bases). CDR3 length: 12 residues. Per germline, CDR1 MNHEY and CDR2 SVGAGI. With 9 bases removed from V and 7 bases from J, the gap between germline ends came to 13 bases. CDR3 sequence reads: CASTLQGNEQFF. In DNA form, the CDR3 reads TGTGCCAGTACCTTACAGGGAAATGAGCAGTTCTTC.

The V gene is TRBV6-2 or TRBV6-3, the J gene TRBJ2-7, with 7 bases aligning to TRBD1. CDR1 and CDR2 (germline): MNHEY, SVGEGT. J was trimmed by 6 bases and V by 6 bases; bases with no gene match: 23. CDR3 length equals 18 residues. The DNA of the CDR3 is TGTGCCAGCAGCCCCCCCCCAAGAACCGGGACAGCCCGCGGCGAGCAGTACTTC. Its protein product is CASSPPPRTGTARGEQYF.

The chain carries TRBV11-2 and TRBJ2-3; TRBD2 matches at 11 bases. This CDR3 spans 16 amino acids. Germline CDR1 is SGHAT and CDR2 is FQNNGV. J lost 2 bases, V lost 4 bases, and 5 bases had no gene match. The CDR3 nucleotides are TGTGCCAGCAGCTCGACTAGCGGGATGAACACAGATACGCAGTATTTT. Translating gives CASSSTSGMNTDTQYF.

The chain recombines TRBV5-1 with TRBJ1-1; 8 bases are a match to TRBD1. Germline CDR1 reads SGHRS; CDR2 reads YFSETQ. Trimming at V came to 4 bases and at J to 6 bases, leaving 2 bases not matched to a gene. The CDR3 totals 12 residues. CDR3 loop: CASSEQGAEAFF. The CDR3 region has the DNA TGCGCCAGCAGCGAACAGGGGGCTGAAGCTTTCTTT.

In the case of this clone: In the same sample, other DNA sequences code for this CDR3. The V gene is TRBV3-1 (or the pseudogene TRBV3-2), the J gene TRBJ2-2; D gene uncertain. The V gene lost 4 bases and the J gene lost 5 bases, with 14 bases spanning the gap. Germline V CDR1 and CDR2: LGHDT, YNNKEL (reference sequence). CDR3 length equals 15 residues. The CDR3 sequence is CASSRGGSRTGELFF. The CDR3 DNA is TGTGCCAGCAGCCGTGGTGGTAGCCGGACCGGGGAGCTGTTTTTT.

The chain links TRBV3-1 (or the pseudogene TRBV3-2) to TRBJ1-4; D ambiguous. The end of the DNA fits TRBJ2-2 better, so the J call may be wrong. This CDR3 region has 12 residues. Per germline, CDR1 LGHDT and CDR2 YNNKEL (reference sequence). In nucleotides, the CDR3 is TGTGCCAGCAGCCGGGAAACAGGGGAGCTGTTTTTT. The encoded protein is CASSRETGELFF.

The CDR3 DNA sequence: TGTGCCAGCAGTTTAACTAGCGGGAGGTTTTACGAGCAGTACTTC. Translation: CASSLTSGRFYEQYF. The rearrangement joins TRBV28 to TRBJ2-7; 12 nucleotides line up with TRBD2. Germline V gene lookup returns CDR1 MDHEN and CDR2 SYDVKM. With V trimmed by 2 bases and J by 4 bases, 3 bases remained unmatched. The CDR3 covers 15 residues.

The rearrangement uses TRBV28 and TRBJ1-2; 7 bases are shared with TRBD1. The CDR3 sequence is 17 residues long. From germline, CDR1 is MDHEN and CDR2 SYDVKM. Trimming took 3 bases from V and 2 from J; bases not matched to a gene: 12. CDR3 in amino acids: CASSFSVRDRDNYGYTF. As DNA, the CDR3 is TGTGCCAGCAGTTTTTCAGTCCGGGACAGAGACAACTATGGCTACACCTTC.

The chain is built from TRBV7-9 and TRBJ1-2; possible D gene TRBD1, 6 bases. The CDR3 is made up of 14 amino acids. Germline V gene sequence: CDR1 SEHNR, CDR2 FQNEAQ (reference sequence). V lost 5 bases and J lost 4, with 14 bases in between. This chain's CDR3 is CASSPRGRIYGYTF. DNA for the CDR3: TGTGCCAGCAGCCCCAGGGGCAGGATCTATGGCTACACCTTC.

The chain has TRBV7-8 and TRBJ2-5, with TRBD2 matching over 15 bases. Trimming at V came to 1 base and at J to 1 base, leaving 7 bases not matched to a gene. Germline assignment: CDR1 SGHVS and CDR2 FQNEAQ. The length of the CDR3 is 19 residues. Written as DNA, the CDR3 is TGTGCCAGCAGCTTAGATCCCGGGACTAGCGGGGGGCTCCAAGAGACCCAGTACTTC. Its protein is CASSLDPGTSGGLQETQYF.

The rearrangement links TRBV1 to TRBJ1-5. TRBV1 is shown as a pseudogene. The CDR3 sequence is 12 residues long. CDR3 protein: CTSSQKSQPQHF. CDR3 in DNA: TGCACCAGCAGCCAAAAGAGCCAGCCCCAGCATTTT.

This chain links TRBV10-1 with TRBJ2-1; weak D call: TRBD2 (5 bases). The germline V gene has CDR1 WNHNN and CDR2 SYGVQD (reference sequence). V was pared by 8 bases and J by 0 bases, with 8 bases between. The CDR3 runs to 13 residues. The CDR3 sequence: CASSAGSYNEQFF. In nucleotides, the CDR3 is TGCGCCAGCTCTGCGGGCTCCTACAATGAGCAGTTCTTC.

This rearrangement joins TRBV10-1 to TRBJ2-5; 9 bases are shared with TRBD2. V lost 3 bases to trimming and J lost 5 bases; unmatched junction nucleotides: 7. The germline CDR1 and CDR2 sequences are WNHNN and SYGVQD (reference sequence). The CDR3 totals 15 residues. CDR3 sequence: CASSDSSGAWETQYF. DNA of the CDR3: TGCGCCAGCAGTGACTCTAGCGGGGCGTGGGAGACCCAGTACTTC.

This clone was seen once. In DNA, the CDR3 is TGTGCCAGCAGCCAATTTAATTCAAATCCGGGGGTTAATGAAAAACTGTTTTTT. Amino acids: CASSQFNSNPGVNEKLFF. The chain recombines TRBV4-2 with TRBJ1-4; the D gene is possibly TRBD1 (5 bases). Germline V gives CDR1 LGHNA, CDR2 YNFKEQ. This CDR3 comprises 18 residues. Trimming pared 2 bases from V and 4 bases from J, leaving 20 bases between.

The chain employs TRBV18 and TRBJ1-4, with D tentatively TRBD1 (5 bases). Trimming took off 0 bases at V and 10 bases at J, with 12 bases between the two ends. There are 14 residues in the CDR3. Looked up from germline, CDR1 is KGHSH and CDR2 is LQKENI. The CDR3 loop is CASSPPEQGGKLFF. CDR3 nucleotides: TGTGCCAGCTCACCACCGGAGCAGGGCGGAAAACTGTTTTTT.

The rearrangement joins TRBV4-2 to TRBJ2-5; 8 bases are a match to TRBD1. The length of the CDR3 is 16 residues. Unmatched junction bases numbered 7, after V lost 0 bases and J lost 4 bases. Germline values: CDR1 LGHNA, CDR2 YNFKEQ. The CDR3 is CASSQDVGTGGETQYF. The CDR3 DNA reads as TGTGCCAGCAGCCAAGATGTGGGAACAGGGGGAGAGACCCAGTACTTC.

The chain uses TRBV28 and TRBJ1-1; D may be TRBD1 (5 bases). CDR3 length: 12 amino acids. Germline CDR1 reads MDHEN; CDR2 reads SYDVKM. Trimming cost V 8 bases and J 7 bases, with 14 bases left between them. The CDR3 region is CASSRGVGEAFF. CDR3 bases: TGTGCCAGCTCCCGGGGGGTAGGTGAAGCTTTCTTT.

V gene TRBV7-5 combines with J gene TRBJ1-2; the table's D gene call, TRBD1, was not cross checked with the DNA. TRBV7-5 is an annotated pseudogene. This CDR3 contains 16 residues. The CDR3 sequence is CARSQCTDRATYGYTF. The CDR3 DNA follows: TGTGCCAGAAGCCAATGTACGGACAGGGCAACCTATGGCTACACCTTC.

This clone was seen a single time. The chain is built from TRBV27 and TRBJ2-1; 9 bases fit TRBD2. J lost 6 bases, V lost 3 bases, and 12 bases had no gene match. The CDR3 runs to 17 residues. Germline loops: CDR1 MNHEY, CDR2 SMNVEV (reference sequence). The CDR3 reads CASSFSLAGGFGNEQFF. In DNA form, the CDR3 reads TGTGCCAGCAGTTTTTCTTTGGCGGGAGGGTTTGGCAATGAGCAGTTCTTC.

V usage is TRBV30 and J usage is TRBJ2-5; unclear D gene. The CDR3 covers 13 residues. Germline CDR1 GTSNPN, CDR2 SVGIG (reference sequence). Trimming pared 2 bases from V and 1 base from J, leaving 8 bases between. CDR3: CAWSIRCQETQYF. The DNA for the CDR3 is TGTGCCTGGAGTATCAGGTGCCAAGAGACCCAGTACTTC.

This clone has a single count. J is TRBJ2-3 and V is TRBV14; the D gene is possibly TRBD2 (6 bases). CDR1 is SGHDN, CDR2 FVKESK, per germline. The CDR3 covers 13 residues. V dropped 4 bases and J dropped 14 bases, with 19 bases sitting between them. CDR3 sequence (DNA): TGTGCCAGCAGCCTGACTAGGAAAACGCCTCCGTATTTT. It translates to CASSLTRKTPPYF.

J is TRBJ1-1 and V is TRBV25-1; D is ambiguous. The germline V gene encodes CDR1 MGHDK and CDR2 SYGVNS. V was cut by 8 bases and J by 1 base, with 17 bases left in between. This CDR3 region has 15 residues. Here the CDR3 DNA reads TGTGCCAGCCGCCGAACGGGGATAACGAACACTGAAGCTTTCTTT. Protein sequence: CASRRTGITNTEAFF. The full variable domain, its missing parts supplied by reference TRBV25-1 and TRBJ1-1, is EADIYQTPRYLVIGTGKKITLECSQTMGHDKMYWYQQDPGMELHLIHYSYGVNSTEKGDLSSESTVSRIRTEHFPLTLESARPSHTSQYLCASRRTGITNTEAFFGQGTRLTVV.